The T cell receptor beta chain under discussion was sequenced for a study of blood T cell repertoires in COVID-19. Study-level information: Italy, Spain and the United States were the sources of the convalescent and acute COVID-19 samples. Sources were T cells, B-cell-depleted T cells, or PBMCs; the material itself was cDNA or gDNA.

Methods used by the authors: Scientists estimated how many nucleated cells there were by amplifying reference gene primers. Here immunoSEQ multiplex PCR was the method, and the copy in TCRdb shows in-frame clones only, minus some. Clone size and the V and J calls come from that table; the DNA yielded D and trimming. The table includes roughly 20,000 clones, about 90% detected once. Germline-derived CDR1 and CDR2 are MNHEY and SVGAGI. The V gene lost 4 bases and the J gene lost 5 bases, with 5 bases spanning the gap. The CDR3 has 12 residues. This chain joins TRBV6-5 and TRBJ2-2; no clear D. The source of this sequence is a woman older than 75 with active COVID-19. Sequenced input: peripheral blood. CDR3 sequence (DNA): TGTGCCAGCAGTTCTCGGACCGGGGAGCTGTTTTTT. It translates to CASSSRTGELFF.